Listed below are T cell receptor beta chains from one sample, sequenced in a study of PD-1 blockade in classical Hodgkin lymphoma. Generated by immunoSEQ multiplex PCR, the TCRdb table keeps only in-frame clones and is missing some. The sample shows around 43,000 clones, just over 90% of them seen only once. The sample consisted of peripheral blood mononuclear cells (PBMCs). Receptor source: a human donor with classical Hodgkin lymphoma. The CDR3 runs from the conserved cysteine through the conserved F or W. Fields, in order: clone size, V gene, D gene, J gene, CDR3 protein, CDR3 DNA. D genes are given only for firm matches. Not all rows give a size; the values are once, few, many and, for expanded clones, a class.

clone size: .; V gene: TRBV7-3; D gene: TRBD1; J gene: TRBJ1-1; CDR3 protein: CASSSRQGAEAFF; CDR3 DNA: TGTGCCAGCAGCTCAAGACAGGGGGCTGAAGCTTTCTTT
clone size: .; V gene: TRBV7-9; D gene: .; J gene: TRBJ1-2; CDR3 protein: CASSPPGSLQTYGYTF; CDR3 DNA: TGTGCCAGCAGCCCCCCTGGGAGCCTACAAACATATGGCTACACCTTC
clone size: .; V gene: TRBV5-1; D gene: .; J gene: TRBJ1-4; CDR3 protein: CASSLAWTDNEKLFF; CDR3 DNA: TGCGCCAGCAGCTTGGCTTGGACAGATAATGAAAAACTGTTTTTT
clone size: .; V gene: TRBV6-1; D gene: TRBD1; J gene: TRBJ1-2; CDR3 protein: CASSGQAGYGYTF; CDR3 DNA: TGTGCCAGCAGCGGACAGGCCGGCTATGGCTACACCTTC
clone size: once; V gene: TRBV5-6; D gene: TRBD1; J gene: TRBJ1-3; CDR3 protein: CASTLQGVGNTIYF; CDR3 DNA: TGTGCCAGCACCCTACAGGGGGTTGGAAACACCATATATTTT
clone size: .; V gene: TRBV7-3; D gene: .; J gene: TRBJ2-1; CDR3 protein: CASSLTSEWGEQFF; CDR3 DNA: TGTGCCAGCAGCTTAACGTCCGAGTGGGGTGAGCAGTTCTTC
clone size: once; V gene: TRBV5-1; D gene: TRBD1; J gene: TRBJ2-2; CDR3 protein: CASSGTGNTGELFF; CDR3 DNA: TGCGCCAGCAGCGGGACAGGGAACACCGGGGAGCTGTTTTTT
clone size: few; V gene: TRBV5-1; D gene: .; J gene: TRBJ2-1; CDR3 protein: CASSSHPNEQFF; CDR3 DNA: TGCGCCAGCAGCTCCCACCCCAATGAGCAGTTCTTC
clone size: .; V gene: TRBV7-3; D gene: TRBD2; J gene: TRBJ2-5; CDR3 protein: CASSLVAGGQETQYF; CDR3 DNA: TGTGCCAGCAGCTTAGTTGCGGGAGGTCAAGAGACCCAGTACTTC
clone size: .; V gene: TRBV19; D gene: TRBD2; J gene: TRBJ2-3; CDR3 protein: CASRARGAGVTDTQYF; CDR3 DNA: TGTGCCAGTAGAGCCCGGGGCGCGGGAGTTACAGATACGCAGTATTTT
clone size: .; V gene: TRBV2; D gene: .; J gene: TRBJ1-1; CDR3 protein: CASSHGRDGLNTEAFF; CDR3 DNA: TGTGCCAGCAGTCACGGCAGGGATGGGTTGAACACTGAAGCTTTCTTT
clone size: .; V gene: TRBV29-1; D gene: .; J gene: TRBJ2-1; CDR3 protein: CSVEMRLAGGEQFF; CDR3 DNA: TGCAGCGTTGAGATGAGACTAGCAGGGGGCGAGCAGTTCTTC
clone size: .; V gene: TRBV11-2; D gene: .; J gene: TRBJ2-7; CDR3 protein: CASSSEARVAEQYF; CDR3 DNA: TGTGCCAGCAGCTCGGAGGCCCGGGTCGCCGAGCAGTACTTC
clone size: few; V gene: TRBV5-6; D gene: .; J gene: TRBJ2-3; CDR3 protein: CASSLMGGHTDTQYF; CDR3 DNA: TGTGCCAGCAGCTTGATGGGGGGCCACACAGATACGCAGTATTTT
clone size: .; V gene: TRBV9; D gene: .; J gene: TRBJ2-1; CDR3 protein: CASSVGTVSYNEQFF; CDR3 DNA: TGTGCCAGCAGCGTAGGGACTGTCTCCTACAATGAGCAGTTCTTC
clone size: once; V gene: TRBV18; D gene: .; J gene: TRBJ1-5; CDR3 protein: CASSPPGVQPQHF; CDR3 DNA: TGTGCCAGCTCACCTCCCGGGGTTCAGCCCCAGCATTTT
clone size: .; V gene: TRBV14; D gene: .; J gene: TRBJ2-1; CDR3 protein: CASSQDLAGEQFF; CDR3 DNA: TGTGCCAGCAGCCAAGATCTGGCGGGGGAGCAGTTCTTC
clone size: .; V gene: TRBV18; D gene: .; J gene: TRBJ1-2; CDR3 protein: CASSPISDSSGYTF; CDR3 DNA: TGTGCCAGCTCACCGATCTCCGACAGTTCTGGCTACACCTTC
clone size: .; V gene: TRBV6-6; D gene: .; J gene: TRBJ2-5; CDR3 protein: CASSYPREMYQETQYF; CDR3 DNA: TGTGCCAGCAGTTACCCCAGGGAGATGTACCAAGAGACCCAGTACTTC
clone size: .; V gene: TRBV27; D gene: .; J gene: TRBJ2-7; CDR3 protein: CASKWTSNSEQYF; CDR3 DNA: TGTGCCAGCAAATGGACAAGTAATTCCGAGCAGTACTTC
clone size: .; V gene: TRBV19; D gene: .; J gene: TRBJ1-1; CDR3 protein: CASTGMGTEAFF; CDR3 DNA: TGTGCCAGTACCGGAATGGGCACTGAAGCTTTCTTT
clone size: .; V gene: TRBV28; D gene: TRBD1; J gene: TRBJ1-4; CDR3 protein: CASSSLNPGQDAEKLFF; CDR3 DNA: TGTGCCAGCAGTTCCTTGAACCCGGGACAGGATGCGGAAAAACTGTTTTTT
clone size: .; V gene: TRBV19; D gene: .; J gene: TRBJ1-3; CDR3 protein: CATLGREAGNTIYF; CDR3 DNA: TGTGCCACGCTGGGAAGGGAGGCTGGAAACACCATATATTTT
clone size: .; V gene: TRBV18; D gene: .; J gene: TRBJ1-1; CDR3 protein: CASSSDRNTEAFF; CDR3 DNA: TGTGCCAGCTCTTCGGACAGAAACACTGAAGCTTTCTTT
clone size: few; V gene: TRBV11-2; D gene: .; J gene: TRBJ1-1; CDR3 protein: CASSHNTEAFF; CDR3 DNA: TGTGCCAGCAGCCATAACACTGAAGCTTTCTTT
clone size: .; V gene: TRBV11-3; D gene: .; J gene: TRBJ2-1; CDR3 protein: CASSGVEHNEQFF; CDR3 DNA: TGTGCCAGCAGCGGAGTAGAACACAATGAGCAGTTCTTC
clone size: .; V gene: TRBV20-1; D gene: .; J gene: TRBJ2-2; CDR3 protein: CSALLNGELFF; CDR3 DNA: TGCAGTGCCCTCCTGAACGGGGAGCTGTTTTTT
clone size: .; V gene: TRBV27; D gene: .; J gene: TRBJ1-1; CDR3 protein: CASSFSNRGRLNTEAFF; CDR3 DNA: TGTGCCAGCAGTTTCTCAAATCGCGGACGGTTGAACACTGAAGCTTTCTTT
clone size: .; V gene: TRBV11-2; D gene: .; J gene: TRBJ1-2; CDR3 protein: CASSFWKAGVSYGYTF; CDR3 DNA: TGTGCCAGCAGCTTCTGGAAGGCGGGGGTGTCCTATGGCTACACCTTC
clone size: once; V gene: TRBV18; D gene: .; J gene: TRBJ2-2; CDR3 protein: CASSPPKTNTGELFF; CDR3 DNA: TGTGCCAGCTCACCACCTAAAACGAACACCGGGGAGCTGTTTTTT